The present entry profiles one TCR beta chain with its context. This sample is drawn from a study of CD4 T cells in relation to SARS-CoV-2 and coronaviruses. Repertoires were generated with immunoSEQ multiplex PCR, while TCRdb's copy carries only in-frame clones and drops some. The table records approximately 50,000 clones, about 90% of them present only once. Trimming at V came to 4 bases and at J to 4 bases, leaving 6 bases not matched to a gene. Germline CDR1 reads SGHRS; CDR2 reads YFSETQ. The CDR3 is made up of 15 amino acids. The source material was naive CD4+ T cells from PBMCs. Noted subset: naive CD4+ T cells isolated by negative enrichment. The rearrangement joins TRBV5-1 to TRBJ1-4; 8 bases agree with TRBD1. The clonotype was recovered from an adult with COVID-19. This CDR3 reads CASSPGTGLNEKLFF. The CDR3 DNA sequence: TGCGCCAGCAGCCCAGGGACAGGTCTTAATGAAAAACTGTTTTTT. Complete variable domain (other parts from reference TRBV5-1 and TRBJ1-4): KAGVTQTPRYLIKTRGQQVTLSCSPISGHRSVSWYQQTPGQGLQFLFEYFSETQRNKGNFPGRFSGRQFSNSRSEMNVSTLELGDSALYLCASSPGTGLNEKLFFGSGTQLSVL.